This T cell receptor (beta chain) was identified in a study of T cell responses to AZD1222 COVID-19 vaccine. Of note for this clone: No antigen is known for it.

Pooled in the analysis were second doses at about 4 or about 12 weeks. Generated by immunoSEQ multiplex PCR, the TCRdb table keeps only in-frame clones and is missing some. In the table there are tens of thousands of clones, approximately 92% of which are singletons. Regarding the study as a whole: Spike-specific TCR breadth and depth went up after people got two AZD1222 doses. Spike was spanned by vaccine-associated CD4 TCRs, with dominance at 160-218 and 743-854. The donor group comprised mostly white British people and more females; the analysis possibly underestimated clonal diversity.

This receptor was identified in an adult who received the AZD1222 COVID-19 vaccine. Sequencing was performed on peripheral blood, taken 28 days after the second AZD1222 dose.

The CDR3 DNA follows: TGCGCCAGCAGCGGGCACCCGAACACTGAAGCTTTCTTT. Protein sequence: CASSGHPNTEAFF. The chain combines TRBV5-1 with TRBJ1-1, with D uncertain. V lost 4 bases, J lost 1 base, and 8 bases lay in between. Germline V CDR1 and CDR2: SGHRS, YFSETQ. The CDR3 has 13 residues. Full variable domain (missing parts from reference TRBV5-1 and TRBJ1-1): KAGVTQTPRYLIKTRGQQVTLSCSPISGHRSVSWYQQTPGQGLQFLFEYFSETQRNKGNFPGRFSGRQFSNSRSEMNVSTLELGDSALYLCASSGHPNTEAFFGQGTRLTVV.